The 14 T cell receptor beta chains reported below all come from one sample, sequenced in a study of T cells after yellow fever vaccination. TCRdb re-called the 5' RACE reads with MiXCR, one entry per CDR3 protein. Counted here are 310,000 or so distinct CDR3 sequences, approximately 3.8% occurring once; the ten biggest clones make up around a quarter. Sequenced here: PBMCs, sampled on the day of the yellow fever booster vaccination. These receptors were taken from a man between 18 and 35 years old who received the YFV17D yellow fever vaccine.

The table lists this clonotype with a few counts. This chain links TRBV4-2 with TRBJ2-5; 8 positions agree with TRBD2. The CDR3 has 15 amino acids. Trimming cost V 1 base and J 2 bases; bases outside gene matches: 3. CDR1 and CDR2 (germline): LGHNA, YNFKEQ. The DNA for the CDR3 is TGTGCCAGCAGCCAAGCGGGGGGGTGGCAAGAGACCCAGTACTTC. It is translated as CASSQAGGWQETQYF.

This clonotype was counted a few times. The chain combines TRBV10-3 with TRBJ1-1, with a possible D match to TRBD1 (6 bases). The CDR3 contains 13 residues. Trimming cost V 11 bases and J 5 bases, with 18 bases left between them. Germline-derived CDR1 and CDR2 are ENHRY and SYGVKD. The CDR3 loop is CAASDSRDTEAFF. In DNA form, the CDR3 reads TGTGCCGCCTCGGACAGTCGGGATACTGAAGCTTTCTTT.

This clonotype turned up a few times. This chain joins TRBV10-3 and TRBJ2-2; either TRBD1 or TRBD2 may supply D (5 bases each). The CDR3 runs to 15 residues. CDR1 is ENHRY and CDR2 is SYGVKD in the germline V gene. V was cut by 2 bases and J by 4 bases, with 11 bases left in between. CDR3: CAISELAGTTGELFF. CDR3 coding DNA: TGTGCCATCAGTGAGCTCGCAGGGACCACCGGGGAGCTGTTTTTT.

The chain employs TRBV12-3 or TRBV12-4 and TRBJ2-3, with 10 bases that match TRBD2. V gave up 8 bases and J gave up 4 bases; unmatched junction bases: 9. The CDR3 is 15 amino acids. The CDR3, as DNA: TGTGCCAGCTCTTCCCAAGCGGGGGGGCCAGATACGCAGTATTTT. Encoded protein: CASSSQAGGPDTQYF.

This clonotype occurred many times. V usage is TRBV7-2 and J usage is TRBJ2-1; 8 bases line up with TRBD2. The junction had 12 bases not matched to a gene; V was cut back by 6 bases and J by 8 bases. Germline CDR1 and CDR2: SGHTA and FQGNSA. CDR3 length equals 15 residues. CDR3 sequence reads: CASRAPGLETYEQFF. The CDR3 coding sequence is TGTGCCAGCAGGGCTCCGGGACTAGAAACCTATGAGCAGTTCTTC.

In this sample, this clonotype turned up many times. The chain links TRBV7-8 to TRBJ2-5; perhaps TRBD2 as D (5 bases). Per the germline V gene, CDR1 is SGHVS and CDR2 is FQNEAQ. The CDR3 spans 12 residues. Trimming took off 4 bases at V and 5 bases at J, with 8 bases between the two ends. The DNA for the CDR3 is TGTGCCAGCAGCTCCCCTAGCGAGACCCAGTACTTC. This gives the protein CASSSPSETQYF.

The sample holds one count of this clonotype. The chain has TRBV7-6 and TRBJ2-7; 11 nucleotides line up with TRBD1. V shed 5 bases, J shed 7 bases, and the junction held 10 bases outside the gene matches. This CDR3 has 15 amino acids. Per the germline V gene, CDR1 is SGHVS and CDR2 is FNYEAQ. CDR3 DNA: TGTGCCAGCAGCAGGACAGGGGGCCACTGGTGGGAGCAGTACGTC. This encodes CASSRTGGHWWEQYV.

This clonotype was recorded a few times. The chain is built from TRBV28 and TRBJ2-3; tentative D call: TRBD2 (7 bases). The V gene's germline CDR1 is MDHEN and CDR2 SYDVKM. Trimming cost V 8 bases and J 1 base, with 16 bases left between them. The CDR3 has 15 amino acids. The CDR3 sequence: CASDLGGAGTDTQYF. The CDR3 coding sequence is TGTGCCAGCGACCTTGGGGGGGCTGGCACAGATACGCAGTATTTT.

This clonotype was seen at least ten times. The V and J genes are TRBV7-9 and TRBJ2-1; D ambiguous. The germline V gene encodes CDR1 SEHNR and CDR2 FQNEAQ (reference sequence). The CDR3 is 12 residues long. V lost 6 bases and J lost 5, with 8 bases in between. The CDR3 sequence is CASRDGHNEQFF. In nucleotides, the CDR3 is TGTGCCAGCAGGGACGGACACAATGAGCAGTTCTTC.

In this sample, this clonotype turned up many times. The chain uses TRBV25-1 and TRBJ2-3; D possibly matches TRBD1 or TRBD2 (5 bases each). The CDR3 consists of 16 residues. Trimming removed 2 bases from V and 0 bases from J, with 12 bases in between. Germline values: CDR1 MGHDK, CDR2 SYGVNS. Here the CDR3 DNA reads TGTGCCAGCAGTGAACGGGGCGTTCGTAGCACAGATACGCAGTATTTT. Encoded protein: CASSERGVRSTDTQYF.

This clonotype appeared a few times. The genes are TRBV5-4 and TRBJ2-1; no definite D call. The germline V and J ends were trimmed by 7 bases and 5 bases, with 7 bases remaining between them. Per germline, CDR1 SGHNT and CDR2 YYREEE (reference sequence). The CDR3 runs to 11 residues. CDR3 sequence reads: CASELNNEQFF. CDR3 coding DNA: TGTGCCAGCGAGCTAAACAATGAGCAGTTCTTC.

There are many counts of this clonotype. The CDR3 region has the DNA TGTGCCACCAGCAATGGACTGCTGAACACTGAAGCTTTCTTT. Its translation is CATSNGLLNTEAFF. The J gene is TRBJ1-1, the V gene TRBV15; D unresolved. This CDR3 comprises 14 residues. V was shortened by 4 bases and J by 0 bases, with 9 bases between the two germline ends. Germline CDR1 LNHNV, CDR2 YYDKDF (reference sequence).

This clonotype came up many times. V gene TRBV7-2 combines with J gene TRBJ1-2; D ambiguous. Per germline, CDR1 SGHTA and CDR2 FQGNSA. V was cut by 1 base and J by 4 bases, with 13 bases left in between. The CDR3 consists of 15 residues. CDR3 sequence reads: CASSLGVPLVYGYTF. The CDR3 bases are TGTGCCAGCAGCTTAGGTGTCCCTCTAGTCTATGGCTACACCTTC.

This clonotype showed up many times. This chain joins TRBV7-2 and TRBJ1-4; D not resolved. The CDR3 spans 12 residues. The V end was cut by 5 bases, the J end by 7 bases, with 8 bases between. CDR1 SGHTA and CDR2 FQGNSA come from the germline V gene. CDR3 bases: TGTGCCAGCAGCCCGTACGGTGAAAAACTGTTTTTT. Encoded protein: CASSPYGEKLFF.